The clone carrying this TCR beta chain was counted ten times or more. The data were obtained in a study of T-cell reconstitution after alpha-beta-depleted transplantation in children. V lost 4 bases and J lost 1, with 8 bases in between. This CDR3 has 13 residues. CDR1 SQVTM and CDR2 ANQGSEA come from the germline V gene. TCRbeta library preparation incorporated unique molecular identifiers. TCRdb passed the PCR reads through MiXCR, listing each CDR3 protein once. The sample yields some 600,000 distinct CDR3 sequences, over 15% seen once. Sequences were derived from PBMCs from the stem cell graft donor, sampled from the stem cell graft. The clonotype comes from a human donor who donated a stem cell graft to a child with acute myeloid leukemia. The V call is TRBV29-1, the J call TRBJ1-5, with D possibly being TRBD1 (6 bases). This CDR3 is CSVGGASNQPQHF. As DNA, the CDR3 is TGCAGCGTTGGGGGGGCCAGCAATCAGCCCCAGCATTTT.